This T cell receptor beta chain was retrieved from a study of T cell responses to AZD1222 COVID-19 vaccine. Study outcomes and limitations: Sampling that yielded the repertoires occurred only after the peak T cell response. CD4 TCRs covered the whole spike, strongest at regions 160-218 and 743-854.

In the case of this clone: The target antigen is unknown.

Trimming left V 4 bases short and J 13 bases short, with 14 bases between. This CDR3 comprises 13 residues. Per germline, CDR1 LNHDA and CDR2 SQIVND (reference sequence). Assay: immunoSEQ multiplex PCR; the TCRdb copy retains only in-frame clones and omits some. The top ten hold around 3.2% of the sample, which has approximately 140,000 clones, under 95% seen once. The clonotype comes from an adult in good health. V and J are TRBV19 and TRBJ1-6; D perhaps matches TRBD1 (5 bases). This material consisted of peripheral blood, taken on day 0 of AZD1222 vaccination. Here the CDR3 reads CASSRGREGPLHF. In DNA form, the CDR3 reads TGTGCCAGTAGTAGAGGGCGAGAGGGGCCCCTCCACTTT.